The T cell receptor (beta chain) described here comes from a study of blood T cell repertoires in COVID-19. In the study overall: T cells, B-cell-depleted T cells, or PBMCs supplied cDNA or gDNA.

Germline CDR1 SGHKS, CDR2 YYEKEE (reference sequence). The V gene lost 4 bases and the J gene lost 8 bases, with 19 bases spanning the gap. CDR3 length equals 15 residues. Sequencing was performed with immunoSEQ multiplex PCR; in TCRdb, only in-frame clones are kept and a portion is missing. The profile shows fewer than 250,000 clones, about 91% of them singletons. Grouping used clinical history reported by participants in a survey and questionnaire. The genes are TRBV5-5 and TRBJ2-1; weak D call: TRBD1 (5 bases). Sequenced sample: PBMCs or T cells enriched from blood (not recorded which). This sequence was found in a woman aged 45 to 65 with acute COVID-19. The CDR3 DNA is TGTGCCAGCAGCCCAGACGGACACGGCGGAGATGAGCAGTTCTTC. Its protein is CASSPDGHGGDEQFF.